This T cell receptor (beta chain) was sequenced for a study of cytomegalovirus exposure and HLA in healthy donors. Sequenced by immunoSEQ multiplex PCR; TCRdb stores in-frame clones only, minus some. The sample yields 350,000 or so clones, about nine tenths seen once. In regard to this clone: Its antigen remains unknown.

Germline CDR1 is MGHDK and CDR2 is SYGVNS. Trimming pared 4 bases from V and 9 bases from J, leaving 18 bases between. The CDR3 runs 14 residues. Study-level results: According to a subsequent analysis, TCR clusters from the first cohort were inclined to appear together in the 110 or so validation repertoires. The study labeled more than 150 TCR beta chains cytomegalovirus-associated.

This TCR derives from a woman aged 18 to 35 in good health and CMV-seronegative. The chain has TRBV25-1 and TRBJ1-2; the D gene is possibly TRBD1 (5 bases). What was sequenced was PBMCs. The CDR3 loop reads CASSVGGIDGSYTF. The CDR3 DNA reads as TGTGCCAGCAGTGTGGGGGGGATCGATGGTAGCTACACCTTC.